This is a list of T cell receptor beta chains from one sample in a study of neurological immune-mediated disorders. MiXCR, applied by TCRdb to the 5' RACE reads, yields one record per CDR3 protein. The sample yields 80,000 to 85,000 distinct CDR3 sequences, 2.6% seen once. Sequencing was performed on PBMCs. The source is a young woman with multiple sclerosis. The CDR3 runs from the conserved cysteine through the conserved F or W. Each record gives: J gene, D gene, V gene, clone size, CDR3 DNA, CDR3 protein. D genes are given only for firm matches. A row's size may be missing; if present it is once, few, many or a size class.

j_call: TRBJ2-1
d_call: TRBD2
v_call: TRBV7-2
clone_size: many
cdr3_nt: TGTGCCAGCAGCTCTATAGCGGGAAGCTCCTACAATGAGCAGTTCTTC
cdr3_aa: CASSSIAGSSYNEQFF

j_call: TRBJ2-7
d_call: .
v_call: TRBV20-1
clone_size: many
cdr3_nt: TGCAGTGCTAGTTTTTCACCGAACTACGAGCAGTACTTC
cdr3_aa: CSASFSPNYEQYF

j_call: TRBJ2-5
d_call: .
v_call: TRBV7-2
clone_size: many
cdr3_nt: TGTGCCAGCAGCTTGTGGGTAACAGAGACCCAGTACTTC
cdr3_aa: CASSLWVTETQYF

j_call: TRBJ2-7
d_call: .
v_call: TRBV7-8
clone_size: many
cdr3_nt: TGTGCCAGCAGCGGGGACGGCTACGAGCAGTACTTC
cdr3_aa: CASSGDGYEQYF

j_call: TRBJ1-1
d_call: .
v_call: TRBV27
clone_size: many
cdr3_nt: TGTGCCAGCAGTTTATCGGGCAGGGTACACTCTGAAGCTTTCTTT
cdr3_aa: CASSLSGRVHSEAFF

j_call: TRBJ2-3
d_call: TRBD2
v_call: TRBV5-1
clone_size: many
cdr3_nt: TGCGCCAGCAGCTTGTCGCGGGAGGTTGCGGATACGCAGTATTTT
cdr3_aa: CASSLSREVADTQYF

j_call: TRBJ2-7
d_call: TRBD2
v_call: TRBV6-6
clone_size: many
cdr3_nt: TGTGCCAGCAGGCTAGCGGGAGAAAGCTCCTACGAGCAGTACTTC
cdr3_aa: CASRLAGESSYEQYF

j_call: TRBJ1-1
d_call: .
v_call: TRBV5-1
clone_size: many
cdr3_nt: TGCGCCAGCCAAACAGGGTCGAACACTGAAGCTTTCTTT
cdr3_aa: CASQTGSNTEAFF

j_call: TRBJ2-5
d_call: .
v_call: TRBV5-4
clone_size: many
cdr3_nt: TGTGCCAGCCTGGAGACCCAGTACTTC
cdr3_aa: CASLETQYF

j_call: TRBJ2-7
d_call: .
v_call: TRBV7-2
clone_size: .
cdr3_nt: TGTGCCAGCAGTAGCGCAAACTCCTACGAGCAGTACTTC
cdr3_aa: CASSSANSYEQYF

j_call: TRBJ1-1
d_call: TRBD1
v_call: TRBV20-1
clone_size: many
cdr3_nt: TGCAGTGCTAGTACAGGGGGTGGGACTGAAGCTTTCTTT
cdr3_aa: CSASTGGGTEAFF

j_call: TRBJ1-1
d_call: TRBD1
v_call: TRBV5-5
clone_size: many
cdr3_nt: TGTGCCAGCAGCTCGAAGACAGGGATCACTGAAGCTTTCTTT
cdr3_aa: CASSSKTGITEAFF

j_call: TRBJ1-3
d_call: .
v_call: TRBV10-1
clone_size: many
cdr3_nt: TGCGCCAGCAGTGAAGGCAGCTCTGGAAACACCATATATTTT
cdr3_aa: CASSEGSSGNTIYF

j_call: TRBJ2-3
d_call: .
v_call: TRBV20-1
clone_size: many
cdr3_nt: TGCAGTGCCTCGGGGGCAGGGGACATGAATACGCAGTATTTT
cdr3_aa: CSASGAGDMNTQYF

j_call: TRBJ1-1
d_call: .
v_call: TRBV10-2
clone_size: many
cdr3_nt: TGCGCCAGCAGGGCAGATGAAGCTTTCTTT
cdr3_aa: CASRADEAFF

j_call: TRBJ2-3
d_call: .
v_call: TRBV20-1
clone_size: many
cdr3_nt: TGCAGTGCTAGCGGGAGAGGGTCTGACACAGATACGCAGTATTTT
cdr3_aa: CSASGRGSDTDTQYF

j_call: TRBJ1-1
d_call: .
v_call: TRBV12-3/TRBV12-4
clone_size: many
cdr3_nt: TGTGCCTCGGGGCAGGATTCAGGAACTGAAGCTTTCTTT
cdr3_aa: CASGQDSGTEAFF

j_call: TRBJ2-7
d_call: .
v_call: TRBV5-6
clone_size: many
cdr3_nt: TGTGCCAGCAGCAAGCACAGGGAAACCTACGAGCAGTACTTC
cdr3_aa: CASSKHRETYEQYF

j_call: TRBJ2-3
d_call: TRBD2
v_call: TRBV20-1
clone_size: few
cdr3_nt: TGCAGTGCTATGGCGGGAGGGTCCACAGATACGCAGTATTTT
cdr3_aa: CSAMAGGSTDTQYF

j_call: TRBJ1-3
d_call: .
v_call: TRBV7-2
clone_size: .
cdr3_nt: TGTGCCAGCAGCCGAGGGGGGAGCTCTGGAAACACCATATATTTT
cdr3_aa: CASSRGGSSGNTIYF

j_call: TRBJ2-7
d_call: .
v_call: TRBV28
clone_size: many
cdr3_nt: TGTGCCAGCAGGCCTTTTAATCGTCCCTCCTTCGACGAGCAGTACTTC
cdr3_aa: CASRPFNRPSFDEQYF

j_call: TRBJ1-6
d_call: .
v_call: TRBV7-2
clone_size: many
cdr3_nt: TGTGCCAGCAGCTTAAATGCTTCACCCCTCCACTTT
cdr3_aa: CASSLNASPLHF

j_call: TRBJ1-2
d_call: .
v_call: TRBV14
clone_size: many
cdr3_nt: TGTGCCAGCAGCCAAGAGCCCGGGACGGTGGCAAGAGGCTACACCTTC
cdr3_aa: CASSQEPGTVARGYTF

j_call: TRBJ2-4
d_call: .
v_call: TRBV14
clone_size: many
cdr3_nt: TGTGCCAGCAGCCAATTCTCTGGGGACATTCAGTACTTC
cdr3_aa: CASSQFSGDIQYF

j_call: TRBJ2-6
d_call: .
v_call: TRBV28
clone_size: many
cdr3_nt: TGTGCCAGCAGTTTAGGAGGGGCTGGGGCCAACGTCCTGACTTTC
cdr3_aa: CASSLGGAGANVLTF

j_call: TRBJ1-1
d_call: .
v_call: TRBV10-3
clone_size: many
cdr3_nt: TGTGCCATCAGTGATTTTGGGGACACTGAAGCTTTCTTT
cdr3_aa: CAISDFGDTEAFF

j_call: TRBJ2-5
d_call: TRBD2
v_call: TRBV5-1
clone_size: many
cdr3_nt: TGCGCCAGCAGCTGGGTAGCGGGAGAGGGCCTAGAGACCCAGTACTTC
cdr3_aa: CASSWVAGEGLETQYF

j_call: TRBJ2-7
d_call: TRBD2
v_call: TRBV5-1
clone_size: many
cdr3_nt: TGCGCCAGCGGACTAGCGGGAGCCTACGAGCAGTACTTC
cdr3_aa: CASGLAGAYEQYF

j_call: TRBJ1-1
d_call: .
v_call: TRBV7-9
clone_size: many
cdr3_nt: TGTGCCAGCAGCTTTTCAGGGCCGAACACTGAAGCTTTCTTT
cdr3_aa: CASSFSGPNTEAFF

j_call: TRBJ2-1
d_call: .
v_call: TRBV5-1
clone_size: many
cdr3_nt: TGCGCCAGCAGCTTACCAGGGACCTTAATGGAGCAGTTCTTC
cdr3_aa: CASSLPGTLMEQFF

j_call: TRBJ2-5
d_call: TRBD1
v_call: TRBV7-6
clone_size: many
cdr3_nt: TGTGCCAGCAGACGGGACAGGGGGTTCCAAGAGACCCAGTACTTC
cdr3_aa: CASRRDRGFQETQYF

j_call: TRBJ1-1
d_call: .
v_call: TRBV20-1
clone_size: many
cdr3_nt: TGCAGTGCTAGTCTTATGAACACTGAAGCTTTCTTT
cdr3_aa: CSASLMNTEAFF

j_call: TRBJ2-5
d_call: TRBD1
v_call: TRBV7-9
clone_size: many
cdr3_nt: TGTGCCAGCAGCCTGATCCACGGGACAGGGCTGCAAGAGACCCAGTACTTC
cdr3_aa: CASSLIHGTGLQETQYF

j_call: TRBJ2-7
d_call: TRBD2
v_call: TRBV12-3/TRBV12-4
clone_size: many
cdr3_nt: TGTGCCAGCAGCAGGCAAATTAGCGGGCTGTACGAGCAGTACTTC
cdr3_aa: CASSRQISGLYEQYF

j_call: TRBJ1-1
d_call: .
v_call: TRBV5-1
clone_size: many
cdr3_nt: TGCGCCAGCAGCCCGGGGAGCCCGAACACTGAAGCTTTCTTT
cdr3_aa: CASSPGSPNTEAFF

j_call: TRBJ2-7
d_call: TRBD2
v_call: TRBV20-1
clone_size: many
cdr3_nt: TGCAGTGCTAGGCCTAGCGGCACCTACGAGCAGTACTTC
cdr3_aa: CSARPSGTYEQYF

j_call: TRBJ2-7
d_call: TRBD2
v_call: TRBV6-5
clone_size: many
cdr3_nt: TGTGCCAGCAGTTACTCCGGGGGGGTGGTAACCGAGCAGTACTTC
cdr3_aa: CASSYSGGVVTEQYF

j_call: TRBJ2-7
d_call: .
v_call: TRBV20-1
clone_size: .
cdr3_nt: TGCAGTGCTAGAGAAGGAACTTCCTTGGGGGAGCAGTACTTC
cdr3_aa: CSAREGTSLGEQYF

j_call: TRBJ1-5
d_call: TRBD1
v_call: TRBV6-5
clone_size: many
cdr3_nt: TGTGCCAGCAGCACGGACAGGGGCAATCAGCCCCAGCATTTT
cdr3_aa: CASSTDRGNQPQHF

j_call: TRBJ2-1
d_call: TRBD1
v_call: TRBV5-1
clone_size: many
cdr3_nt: TGCGCCAGCATGGAACAGACAGGGCCCTACAATGAGCAGTTCTTC
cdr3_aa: CASMEQTGPYNEQFF

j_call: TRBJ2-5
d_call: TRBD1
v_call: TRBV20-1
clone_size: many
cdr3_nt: TGCAGTGCTAGAGGAGGGGACAGGGAAGTAGAGACCCAGTACTTC
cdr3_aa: CSARGGDREVETQYF

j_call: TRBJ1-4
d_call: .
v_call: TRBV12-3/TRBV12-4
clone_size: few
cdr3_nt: TGTGCCAGCCAAGCCACGACTAATGAAAAACTGTTTTTT
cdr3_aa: CASQATTNEKLFF

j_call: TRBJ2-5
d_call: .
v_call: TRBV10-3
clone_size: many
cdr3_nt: TGTGCCATCAGTGAGTCGGGAGCAAACCAAGAGACCCAGTACTTC
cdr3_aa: CAISESGANQETQYF

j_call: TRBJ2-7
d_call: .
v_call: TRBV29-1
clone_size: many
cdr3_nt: TGCAGCGTTGAAGATACGGGGACCACGGGCGAGCAGTACTTC
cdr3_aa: CSVEDTGTTGEQYF

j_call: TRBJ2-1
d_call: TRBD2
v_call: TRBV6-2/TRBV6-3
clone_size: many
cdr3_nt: TGTGCCAGCAGACGATCGTTTAGCGGGAGTGTCTCCTACAATGAGCAGTTCTTC
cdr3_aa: CASRRSFSGSVSYNEQFF

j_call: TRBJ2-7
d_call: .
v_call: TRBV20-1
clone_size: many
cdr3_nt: TGCAGTGCTGGAGGGTCCACCTACGAGCAGTACTTC
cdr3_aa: CSAGGSTYEQYF

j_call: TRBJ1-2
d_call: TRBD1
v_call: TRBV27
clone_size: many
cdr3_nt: TGTGCCAGCGGACAGGGGCTCTATGGCTACACCTTC
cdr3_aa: CASGQGLYGYTF

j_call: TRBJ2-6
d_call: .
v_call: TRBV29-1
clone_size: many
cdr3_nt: TGCAGCGTTCAGGCCGTAGGGGCCAACGTCCTGACTTTC
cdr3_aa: CSVQAVGANVLTF

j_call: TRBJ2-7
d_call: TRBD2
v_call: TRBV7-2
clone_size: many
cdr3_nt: TGTGCCAGCAGCTCCGAATCCGGGAGGGCCTACGAGCAGTACTTC
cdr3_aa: CASSSESGRAYEQYF

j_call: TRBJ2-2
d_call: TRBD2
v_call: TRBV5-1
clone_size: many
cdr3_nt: TGCGCCAGCAGCTTGGAGGCTAGCGGGAGGTACCTGAACACCGGGGAGCTGTTTTTT
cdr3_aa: CASSLEASGRYLNTGELFF

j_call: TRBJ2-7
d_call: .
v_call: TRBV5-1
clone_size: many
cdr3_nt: TGCGCCAGCAGCTGGGGCGTCTCCTACGAGCAGTACTTC
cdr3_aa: CASSWGVSYEQYF

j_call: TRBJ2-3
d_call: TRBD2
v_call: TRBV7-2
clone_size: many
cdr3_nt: TGTGCCAGCCCTGAGGGGGGACTAGCGGGAGTAGATACGCAGTATTTT
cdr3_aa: CASPEGGLAGVDTQYF

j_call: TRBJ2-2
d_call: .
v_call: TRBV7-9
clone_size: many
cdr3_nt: TGTGCCAGCAGCTTAGTTGTCTCGTCCACCGGGGAGCTGTTTTTT
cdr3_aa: CASSLVVSSTGELFF

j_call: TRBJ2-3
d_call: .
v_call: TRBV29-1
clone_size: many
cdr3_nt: TGCAGCTCCGAGGGAGAGTCCTCCACAGATACGCAGTATTTT
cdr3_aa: CSSEGESSTDTQYF

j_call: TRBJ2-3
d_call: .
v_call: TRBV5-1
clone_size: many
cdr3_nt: TGCGCCAGCAGCCAACACCCCGGGGACATAGGCGGCGTTATCCCAGATACGCAGTATTTT
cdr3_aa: CASSQHPGDIGGVIPDTQYF

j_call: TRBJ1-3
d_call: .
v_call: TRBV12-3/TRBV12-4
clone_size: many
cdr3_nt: TGTGCCAGCAGTCACGGTTTGGGACGGCAAAACACCATATATTTT
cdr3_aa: CASSHGLGRQNTIYF

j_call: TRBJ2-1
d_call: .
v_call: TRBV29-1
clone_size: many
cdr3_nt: TGCAGCGTACCTGGGGTTGGGAGCTCCTACAATGAGCAGTTCTTC
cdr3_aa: CSVPGVGSSYNEQFF

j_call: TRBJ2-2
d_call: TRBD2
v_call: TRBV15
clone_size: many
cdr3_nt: TGTGCCACCGCCGGGACTAGCGGATCCACCGGGGAGCTGTTTTTT
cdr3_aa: CATAGTSGSTGELFF